Described below is a single TCR beta chain sequence and its context. Antigen unknown. The V gene lost 6 bases and the J gene lost 2 bases, with 11 bases spanning the gap. The CDR3 runs 13 residues. Germline V lookup: CDR1 SNHLY, CDR2 FYNNEI. The data originate from a study of T cell responses to AZD1222 COVID-19 vaccine. Study findings and constraints: The study reported that nearly half of spike-specific TCRs target unmutated variant regions.

Generated by immunoSEQ multiplex PCR, the TCRdb table keeps only in-frame clones and is missing some. The sample has about 75,000 clones; about nine tenths are singletons. The source was peripheral blood, collected 28 days after the second AZD1222 dose. The chain has TRBV2 and TRBJ2-7; D is perhaps TRBD1 (6 bases). The receptor was isolated from an adult who received the AZD1222 COVID-19 vaccine. The CDR3 DNA reads as TGTGCCAGCAGGCAACAGGGCCCCTACGAGCAGTACTTC. Protein sequence: CASRQQGPYEQYF.